This T cell receptor (beta chain) was profiled in a study of blood T cell repertoires in COVID-19. At the level of the study: COVID-19 samples, acute and convalescent, were from the United States, Italy and Spain. T cells, B-cell-depleted T cells, or PBMCs provided the cDNA or gDNA that served as material.

The V and J ends lost 2 bases and 5 bases respectively, with 7 bases between them. Germline CDR1 and CDR2: MDHEN and SYDVKM. The CDR3 contains 14 residues. TCRdb's copy holds only in-frame clones and misses some; the assay was immunoSEQ multiplex PCR. Among some 350,000 clones listed, around 87% were seen once. Source material: peripheral blood. The V and J genes are TRBV28 and TRBJ1-6, with D perhaps matching TRBD1 (5 bases). This TCR was recovered from a human donor in a cohort sampled during active COVID-19. The CDR3 nucleotides read TGTGCCAGCAGTTTAGTACAGGATAATTCACCCCTCCACTTT. Encoded protein: CASSLVQDNSPLHF.